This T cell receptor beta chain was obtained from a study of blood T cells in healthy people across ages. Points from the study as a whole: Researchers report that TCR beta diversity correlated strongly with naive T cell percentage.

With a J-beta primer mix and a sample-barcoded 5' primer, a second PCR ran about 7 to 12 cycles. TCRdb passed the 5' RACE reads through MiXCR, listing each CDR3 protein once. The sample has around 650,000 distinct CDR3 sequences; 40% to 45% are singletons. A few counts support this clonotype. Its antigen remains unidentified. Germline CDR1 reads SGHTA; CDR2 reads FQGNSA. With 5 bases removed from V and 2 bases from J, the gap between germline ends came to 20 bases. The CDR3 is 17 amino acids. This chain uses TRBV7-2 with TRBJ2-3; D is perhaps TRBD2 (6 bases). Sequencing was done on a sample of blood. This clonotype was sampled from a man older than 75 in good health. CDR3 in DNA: TGTGCCAGCAGCCCCCGGGGTAGCGGACTATCCACAGATACGCAGTATTTT. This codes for CASSPRGSGLSTDTQYF.